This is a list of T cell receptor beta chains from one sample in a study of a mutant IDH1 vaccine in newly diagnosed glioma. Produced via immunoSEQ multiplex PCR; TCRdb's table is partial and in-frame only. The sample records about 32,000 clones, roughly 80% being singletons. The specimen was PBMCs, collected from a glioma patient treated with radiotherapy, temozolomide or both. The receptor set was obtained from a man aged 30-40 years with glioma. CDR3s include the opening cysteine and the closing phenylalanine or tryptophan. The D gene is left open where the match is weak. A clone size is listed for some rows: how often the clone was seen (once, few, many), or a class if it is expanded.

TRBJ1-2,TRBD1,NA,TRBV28,TGTGCCAGCAGTGGGGACAGGGTTACCTATGGCTACACCTTC,CASSGDRVTYGYTF
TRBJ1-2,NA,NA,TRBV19,TGTGCCAGTAGTATTGGGGGTTTCGGTGGCTACACCTTC,CASSIGGFGGYTF
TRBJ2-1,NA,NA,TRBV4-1,TGCGCCAGCAGCCAAGAAGGGGGGACGTTGTACAATGAGCAGTTCTTC,CASSQEGGTLYNEQFF
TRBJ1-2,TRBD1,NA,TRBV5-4,TGTGCCAGCAGCTTGAAACCGCGGGACAGCCCCTATGGCTACACCTTC,CASSLKPRDSPYGYTF
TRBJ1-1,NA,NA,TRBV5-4,TGTGCCAGCAGCTCCCGGGAGGGTGAAGCTTTCTTT,CASSSREGEAFF
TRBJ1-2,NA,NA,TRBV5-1,TGCGCCAGCAGCTTGGCAGGAGGCTATGGCTACACCTTC,CASSLAGGYGYTF
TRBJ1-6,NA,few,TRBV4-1,TGCGCCAGCAGCCAAGATTACAGCTCCTATAATTCACCCCTCCACTTT,CASSQDYSSYNSPLHF
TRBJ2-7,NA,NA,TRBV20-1,TGCAGTGCATTAGACTACGAGCAGTACTTC,CSALDYEQYF
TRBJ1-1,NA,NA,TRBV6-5,TGTGCCAGCAGTTACAACAAGAACACTGAAGCTTTCTTT,CASSYNKNTEAFF
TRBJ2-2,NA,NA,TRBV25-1,TGTGCCAGCAGTGATGGGACCGCGGCCGCCGGGGAGCTGTTTTTT,CASSDGTAAAGELFF
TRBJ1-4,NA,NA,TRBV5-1,TGCGCCAGCAGCTTGAGCTCGGGGGGCGGGTATGAAAAACTGTTTTTT,CASSLSSGGGYEKLFF
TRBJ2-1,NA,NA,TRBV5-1,TGCGCCAGCACCCCCAGCGGACTGGAGAGGGGTGTTGAGCAGTTCTTC,CASTPSGLERGVEQFF
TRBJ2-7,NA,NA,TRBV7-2,TGTGCCAGCAGCCTGTGGAACGAGCAGTACTTC,CASSLWNEQYF
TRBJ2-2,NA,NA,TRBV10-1,TGCGCCAGCAGTCCCGGGACACCCTGGGTGACGGGTGAGGACACCGGGGAGCTGTTTTTT,CASSPGTPWVTGEDTGELFF
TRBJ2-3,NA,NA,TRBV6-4,TGTGCCAGCAGTGCGGAGGGGGGGCATACGCAGTATTTT,CASSAEGGHTQYF
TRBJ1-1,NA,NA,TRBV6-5,TGTGCCAGCAGTTACTCCAGTCCAAGCACTGAAGCTTTCTTT,CASSYSSPSTEAFF
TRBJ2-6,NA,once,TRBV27,TGTGCCAGCAGTTTAACCCCCGGGGCCAACGTCCTGACTTTC,CASSLTPGANVLTF
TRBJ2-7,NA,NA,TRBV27,TGTGCCAGCAGTTTTAGGGCTTCGGACAGTTACTACGAGCAGTACTTC,CASSFRASDSYYEQYF
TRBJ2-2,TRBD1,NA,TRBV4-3,TGCGCCAGCAGCTCACGACCTCCGACAGGGGGATTTGCCGGGGAGCTGTTTTTT,CASSSRPPTGGFAGELFF
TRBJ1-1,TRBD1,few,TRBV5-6,TGTGCCAGCAGCGTCGACAGGGTCCCCCCTGAAGCTTTCTTT,CASSVDRVPPEAFF
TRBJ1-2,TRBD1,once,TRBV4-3,TGCGCCAGCAGCCAGGGGGACAGGAACTATGGCTACACCTTC,CASSQGDRNYGYTF
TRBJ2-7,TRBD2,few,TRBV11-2,TGTGCCAGCAGCTTGCCCGCAGCTAGCGGAAACTACGAGCAGTACTTC,CASSLPAASGNYEQYF
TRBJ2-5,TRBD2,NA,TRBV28,TGTGCCAGCAGTTTATCAACTCCGGGACTAGCGAGGGAGACTCAGTACTTC,CASSLSTPGLARETQYF
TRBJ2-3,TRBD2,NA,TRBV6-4,TGTGCCAGCAGTGACAGCATAGCGGGGGGCACAGATACGCAGTATTTT,CASSDSIAGGTDTQYF
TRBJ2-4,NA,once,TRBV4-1,TGCGCCAGCAGCCCAGACCCACAGGGACACGCCAAAAACATTCAGTACTTC,CASSPDPQGHAKNIQYF
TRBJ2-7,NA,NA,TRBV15,TGTGCCACCAGCAGAGCGGGGTTCCTGCACGAGCAGTACTTC,CATSRAGFLHEQYF
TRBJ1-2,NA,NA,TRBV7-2,TGTGCCAGCAGCCCCCAGGGTGCCAACTATGGCTACACCTTC,CASSPQGANYGYTF
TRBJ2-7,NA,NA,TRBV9,TGTGCCAGCAGCGTAGGGAGGGACCCCTACGAGCAGTACTTC,CASSVGRDPYEQYF
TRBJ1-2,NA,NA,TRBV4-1,TGCGCCAGCAGCCAAACAAATAACTATGGCTACACCTTC,CASSQTNNYGYTF
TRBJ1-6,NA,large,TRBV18,TGTGCCAGCTCACCCGGGCTTCCTGGAGGGAATTCACCCCTCCACTTT,CASSPGLPGGNSPLHF
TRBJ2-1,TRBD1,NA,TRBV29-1,TGCAGCGTTGCCGGGACAGGGAGCTCCTACAATGAGCAGTTCTTC,CSVAGTGSSYNEQFF
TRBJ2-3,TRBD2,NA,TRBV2,TGTGCCAGCAGTGGCCGACTAGCGCCCGAGGGGTATTTT,CASSGRLAPEGYF
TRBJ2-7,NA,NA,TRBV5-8,TGTGCCAGCAGCTTGGACAGGGACTTCGAGCAGTACTTC,CASSLDRDFEQYF
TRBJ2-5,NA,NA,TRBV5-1,TGCGCCAGCAGCTTGTCGGGGGAAGAGACCCAGTACTTC,CASSLSGEETQYF
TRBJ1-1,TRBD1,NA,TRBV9,TGTGCCAGCAGCGGGGGGACAGGGAATTTGGACACTGAAGCTTTCTTT,CASSGGTGNLDTEAFF
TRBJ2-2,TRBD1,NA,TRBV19,TGTGCCAGTACCTGGACAGGTCCCAGCACCGGGGAGCTGTTTTTT,CASTWTGPSTGELFF
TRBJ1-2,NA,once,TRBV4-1,TGCGCCAGCAGCCAAGATCTCCGGACGCCTCGCTATGGCTACACCTTC,CASSQDLRTPRYGYTF
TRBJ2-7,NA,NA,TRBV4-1,TGCGCCAGCAGCCAAGATGATAGCTATAGGTCCTACGAGCAGTACTTC,CASSQDDSYRSYEQYF
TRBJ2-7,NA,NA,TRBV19,TGTGCCAGTAGTGTGCGGGACTTCAATTACGAGCAGTACTTC,CASSVRDFNYEQYF
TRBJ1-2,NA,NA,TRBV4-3,TGCGCCAGCAGCCAAGTCCTTGGCAGCAACTATGGCTACACCTTC,CASSQVLGSNYGYTF
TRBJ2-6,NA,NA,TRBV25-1,TGTGCCATAGACCTCCGGCAGGCAAGCTCTGGGGCCAACGTCCTGACTTTC,CAIDLRQASSGANVLTF
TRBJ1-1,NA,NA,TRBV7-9,TGTGCCAGCAGCCCATACCAAAGCGCTGAAGCTTTCTTT,CASSPYQSAEAFF
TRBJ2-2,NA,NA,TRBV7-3,TGTGCCAGCAGTCCCGTACCCAGGGTGAACACCGGGGAGCTGTTTTTT,CASSPVPRVNTGELFF
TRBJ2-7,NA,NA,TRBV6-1,TGTGCCAGCAGGTCGACATCTTCCGAGGCCCACGAGCAGTACTTC,CASRSTSSEAHEQYF
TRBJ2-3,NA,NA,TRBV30,TGTGCCTGGAGCGGCAGGGGAGGCACAGATACGCAGTATTTT,CAWSGRGGTDTQYF
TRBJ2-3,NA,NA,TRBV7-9,TGTGCCAGCAGCTTATACGGGGGGCGCACAGATACGCAGTATTTT,CASSLYGGRTDTQYF
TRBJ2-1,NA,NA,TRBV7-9,TGTGCCAGCCCCCTGGGGCCCTACAATGAGCAGTTCTTC,CASPLGPYNEQFF
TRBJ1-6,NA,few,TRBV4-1,TGCGCCAGCAGCCAAGATTCCTCAATATGGTCACCCCTCCACTTT,CASSQDSSIWSPLHF
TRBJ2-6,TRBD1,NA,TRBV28,TGTGCCAGCAGTTCACGGACAGGGGCTTACTCTGGGGCCAACGTCCTGACTTTC,CASSSRTGAYSGANVLTF
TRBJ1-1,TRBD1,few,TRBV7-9,TGTGCCAGCAGCTCCGGGACAGGGGATATGAACACTGAAGCTTTCTTT,CASSSGTGDMNTEAFF
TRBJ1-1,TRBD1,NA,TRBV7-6,TGTGCCAGCAGCTCAGACAGGGGGAACACTGAAGCTTTCTTT,CASSSDRGNTEAFF
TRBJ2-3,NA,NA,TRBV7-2,TGTGCCAGCGACAAATTACAGGGAGGAGATACGCAGTATTTT,CASDKLQGGDTQYF
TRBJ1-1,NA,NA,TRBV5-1,TGCGCCAGCAGTATGGACAACACTGAAGCTTTCTTT,CASSMDNTEAFF
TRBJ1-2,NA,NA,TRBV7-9,TGTGCCAGCAGCTCTCCTCGACGGGGGGTGTATGATGGCTACACCTTC,CASSSPRRGVYDGYTF
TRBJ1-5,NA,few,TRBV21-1,TGTGCCAGCAGCAAAAGACAGCTGGATCAGCCCCAGCATTTT,CASSKRQLDQPQHF
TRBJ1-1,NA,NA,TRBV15,TGTGCCACCAGCAGAGATAGTAGGAACACTGAAGCTTTCTTT,CATSRDSRNTEAFF
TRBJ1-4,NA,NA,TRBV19,TGTGCCAGTAGTATTGCCGGGAGTAGCGAAAAACTGTTTTTT,CASSIAGSSEKLFF
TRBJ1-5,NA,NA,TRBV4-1,TGCGCCAGCAGCCAAGAGTTGGGCGGCAATCAGCCCCAGCATTTT,CASSQELGGNQPQHF
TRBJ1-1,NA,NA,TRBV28,TGTGCCAGCTCCATTGCGGGGGCTGAAGCTTTCTTT,CASSIAGAEAFF
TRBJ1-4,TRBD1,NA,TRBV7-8,TGTGCCAGCAGCTTAGCCGGGACAGGGGTTGAAAAACTGTTTTTT,CASSLAGTGVEKLFF